The 22 T cell receptor beta chains below come from one sample, sequenced in a study of control samples from healthy donors and cancer patients. Produced via immunoSEQ multiplex PCR; TCRdb's table is partial and in-frame only. Among approximately 53,000 clones, 80% to 95% were seen once, and the ten largest hold around 0.9%. The sequenced material came from PBMCs. These receptors all come from a man aged 25 to 40 with colorectal cancer.

The chain employs TRBV4-3 and TRBJ2-4; D is possibly TRBD1 (6 bases). Per germline, CDR1 LGHNA and CDR2 YSLEER. The V end lost 0 bases, the J end lost 0 bases, and 27 bases lay between the germline ends. The CDR3 covers 22 residues. The CDR3 nucleotides are TGCGCCAGCAGCCAAGAAGGAGGTCCGGGACAAAGCAGAATTGGAGCCAAAAACATTCAGTACTTC. Translation: CASSQEGGPGQSRIGAKNIQYF.

The chain links TRBV6-2 or TRBV6-3 to TRBJ1-6, with TRBD1 as a possible D gene (6 bases). Germline loops: CDR1 MNHEY, CDR2 SVGEGT. This CDR3 spans 17 amino acids. Trimming removed 3 bases from V and 2 bases from J, with 14 bases in between. The CDR3 DNA reads as TGTGCCAGCAGTTATGCCATCCGGGACACCTATAATTCACCCCTCCACTTT. Its protein product is CASSYAIRDTYNSPLHF.

The genes are TRBV18 and TRBJ2-2; TRBD1 is a possible D gene (6 bases). This CDR3 comprises 15 residues. V was trimmed by 6 bases and J by 1 base, leaving 12 bases between them. Germline CDR1 is KGHSH and CDR2 is LQKENI. The CDR3 nucleotides read TGTGCCAGCTCTGAGAGGACAGTGAACACCGGGGAGCTGTTTTTT. It translates to CASSERTVNTGELFF. The full variable domain, in which reference TRBV18 and TRBJ2-2 provide the parts outside the CDR3, is NAGVMQNPRHLVRRRGQEARLRCSPMKGHSHVYWYRQLPEEGLKFMVYLQKENIIDESGMPKERFSAEFPKEGPSILRIQQVVRGDSAAYFCASSERTVNTGELFFGEGSRLTVL.

This clone came up a few times. The chain couples TRBV6-2 or TRBV6-3 to TRBJ2-3; no reliable D call. The V end lost 6 bases, the J end lost 7 bases, and 11 bases lay between the germline ends. Germline CDR1 and CDR2: MNHEY and SVGEGT. This CDR3 spans 12 amino acids. CDR3 DNA sequence: TGTGCCAGCAGCCGTTTCTTAAATACGCAGTATTTT. It codes for CASSRFLNTQYF.

The rearrangement uses TRBV7-6 and TRBJ1-5; a weak D match, TRBD1 (6 bases). The V and J ends lost 0 bases and 6 bases respectively, with 12 bases between them. Germline loops: CDR1 SGHVS, CDR2 FNYEAQ. The CDR3 has 15 amino acids. DNA for the CDR3: TGTGCCAGCAGCTTAGCCCCAGGGGAAAGTCAGCCCCAGCATTTT. It is translated as CASSLAPGESQPQHF.

Details on this clone: Relative to the germline gene, one junction end is altered; a read error may explain this. The V and J genes are TRBV5-1 and TRBJ2-3; D is unclear. CDR1 is SGHRS and CDR2 is YFSETQ in the germline V gene. The CDR3 runs 13 residues. The CDR3 here is CASSLGDTLNLDF. The CDR3 DNA reads as TGCGCCAGCAGCTTGGGGGATACACTTAATCTGGATTTT.

The chain couples TRBV6-5 to TRBJ2-3; D is unresolved. The CDR3 is 13 amino acids. Germline assignment: CDR1 MNHEY and CDR2 SVGAGI. V gave up 2 bases and J gave up 0 bases, with 3 bases separating them. CDR3 protein: CASSYASTDTQYF. CDR3 bases: TGTGCCAGCAGTTACGCTAGCACAGATACGCAGTATTTT.

V is TRBV7-2 and J is TRBJ1-1; possibly TRBD1 for D (5 bases). CDR3 size: 16 residues. Trimming took 1 base from V and 3 from J, leaving 15 bases between them. From germline, CDR1 is SGHTA and CDR2 FQGNSA. CDR3 coding DNA: TGTGCCAGCAGCTTAGAGGCAGGGAGAAAGGACACTGAAGCTTTCTTT. Protein sequence: CASSLEAGRKDTEAFF.

The rearrangement uses TRBV20-1 and TRBJ1-1, with D possibly being TRBD1 (5 bases). In germline, CDR1 is DFQATT, CDR2 SNEGSKA (reference sequence). The CDR3 is made up of 11 amino acids. V lost 6 bases, J lost 7 bases, and 12 bases lay in between. The CDR3 DNA reads TGCAGTGCCGCCCCGGGGCGTGAAGCTTTCTTT. Translated, it gives CSAAPGREAFF.

This chain uses TRBV7-9 with TRBJ1-2; the D is unclear. This CDR3 region has 14 residues. Trimming took off 6 bases at V and 0 bases at J, with 11 bases between the two ends. CDR1 and CDR2 from the germline V gene are SEHNR and FQNEAQ (reference sequence). Here the CDR3 DNA reads TGTGCCAGCAGTTCAGTACGGCCTAACTATGGCTACACCTTC. The encoded protein is CASSSVRPNYGYTF.

The chain combines TRBV4-1 with TRBJ2-1; tentatively, D is TRBD2 (6 bases). There are 16 residues in the CDR3. CDR1 and CDR2 (germline): MGHRA, YSYEKL. V lost 2 bases, J lost 7 bases, and 18 bases lay in between. CDR3 residues: CASSQLFGGAGNEQFF. The CDR3 coding sequence is TGCGCCAGCAGCCAATTATTCGGGGGTGCGGGGAATGAGCAGTTCTTC.

The J gene is TRBJ1-2, the V gene TRBV3-1 (or the pseudogene TRBV3-2); D uncertain. Germline CDR1 and CDR2: LGHDT and YNNKEL (reference sequence). This CDR3 comprises 14 residues. V was trimmed by 4 bases and J by 4 bases, leaving 13 bases between them. CDR3 nucleotide sequence: TGTGCCAGCAGCCCTCGACAAGAAGTCTATGGCTACACCTTC. Its translation: CASSPRQEVYGYTF.

The chain has TRBV7-8 and TRBJ2-1; D may be TRBD2 (7 bases). Trimming took off 3 bases at V and 3 bases at J, with 12 bases between the two ends. The CDR3 extends over 15 amino acids. Germline values: CDR1 SGHVS, CDR2 FQNEAQ. CDR3 sequence (DNA): TGTGCCAGCAGCTTCTCGGGGGGCATCTACAATGAGCAGTTCTTC. This translates into CASSFSGGIYNEQFF.

This chain links TRBV5-1 with TRBJ1-3, with D unclear. The germline gives CDR1 SGHRS, CDR2 YFSETQ. V dropped 4 bases and J dropped 0 bases, with 11 bases sitting between them. The CDR3 consists of 15 residues. CDR3 DNA: TGCGCCAGCAGCCGCGACGGTCGCTCTGGAAACACCATATATTTT. Translating it yields CASSRDGRSGNTIYF.

This chain links TRBV19 with TRBJ1-4; 7 nucleotides align to TRBD1. The CDR3 is 15 amino acids. J was trimmed by 0 bases and V by 4 bases; bases with no gene match: 2. Germline V lookup: CDR1 LNHDA, CDR2 SQIVND (reference sequence). The chain's CDR3 is CASSTGTATNEKLFF. DNA for the CDR3: TGTGCCAGTAGTACCGGGACAGCAACTAATGAAAAACTGTTTTTT.

CDR3 region: CASSRRGSGNTIYF. The CDR3 nucleotides are TGTGCCAGCAGCAGGAGGGGTTCTGGAAACACCATATATTTT. J is TRBJ1-3 and V is TRBV9; D might be TRBD1 (5 bases). Trimming took 4 bases from V and 1 from J, leaving 9 bases between them. The CDR3 is 14 residues long. Germline values: CDR1 SGDLS, CDR2 YYNGEE.

The chain combines TRBV19 with TRBJ2-6, with D maybe TRBD1 (5 bases). The CDR3 runs 16 residues. Germline CDR1 and CDR2: LNHDA and SQIVND (reference sequence). Trimming removed 4 bases at V and 2 bases at J, with 12 bases between. Here the CDR3 DNA reads TGTGCCAGTAGTACCCAGGGTGGTACTGGGGCCAACGTCCTGACTTTC. It translates to CASSTQGGTGANVLTF. Combining the CDR3 with reference TRBV19 and TRBJ2-6 gives the whole variable domain DGGITQSPKYLFRKEGQNVTLSCEQNLNHDAMYWYRQDPGQGLRLIYYSQIVNDFQKGDIAEGYSVSREKKESFPLTVTSAQKNPTAFYLCASSTQGGTGANVLTFGAGSRLTVL.

The chain's CDR3 is CASSRGQEGGGTQYF. The CDR3 nucleotides read TGTGCCAGCAGTCGGGGACAGGAGGGTGGGGGGACCCAGTACTTC. The chain combines TRBV6-5 with TRBJ2-5; 8 bases fit TRBD1. Losses at the gene ends were 5 bases for V and 7 bases for J; bases not matched to a gene: 12. This CDR3 has 15 residues. Per the germline V gene, CDR1 is MNHEY and CDR2 is SVGAGI.

The genes are TRBV21-1 and TRBJ2-7; the table's TRBD2 call for D was not verified on the DNA. TRBV21-1 constitutes a pseudogene. This CDR3 is built from 11 residues. The CDR3 is CAIRLAYEQYF. The DNA for the CDR3 is TGTGCCATCAGACTTGCCTACGAGCAGTACTTC.

This clone was recorded a few times. This chain links TRBV7-9 with TRBJ2-3, with 8 bases lining up with TRBD2. Germline V lookup: CDR1 SEHNR, CDR2 FQNEAQ (reference sequence). V was clipped by 3 bases and J by 4 bases; unmatched bases: 0. CDR3 length: 13 residues. CDR3 bases: TGTGCCAGCAGCTTCGGGGGGGCAGATACGCAGTATTTT. Amino acids: CASSFGGADTQYF.

The rearrangement links TRBV9 to TRBJ2-2; a weak D match, TRBD1 (6 bases). V was cut by 4 bases and J by 5 bases, with 18 bases left in between. Per the germline V gene, CDR1 is SGDLS and CDR2 is YYNGEE. The CDR3 covers 16 residues. CDR3 nucleotides: TGTGCCAGCAGCCTATCTCGACAGGATCTAACCGGGGAGCTGTTTTTT. It specifies CASSLSRQDLTGELFF. The full variable domain, in which reference TRBV9 and TRBJ2-2 provide the parts outside the CDR3, is DSGVTQTPKHLITATGQRVTLRCSPRSGDLSVYWYQQSLDQGLQFLIQYYNGEERAKGNILERFSAQQFPDLHSELNLSSLELGDSALYFCASSLSRQDLTGELFFGEGSRLTVL.

The V gene is TRBV4-3, the J gene TRBJ2-3, with 7 bases identical to TRBD2. The V gene's germline CDR1 is LGHNA and CDR2 YSLEER. The CDR3 runs to 16 residues. J lost 5 bases, V lost 3 bases, and 11 bases had no gene match. In DNA form, the CDR3 reads TGCGCCAGCAGCCAGGGAGGACTAGTTTTTATAGATACGCAGTATTTT. This translates into CASSQGGLVFIDTQYF.